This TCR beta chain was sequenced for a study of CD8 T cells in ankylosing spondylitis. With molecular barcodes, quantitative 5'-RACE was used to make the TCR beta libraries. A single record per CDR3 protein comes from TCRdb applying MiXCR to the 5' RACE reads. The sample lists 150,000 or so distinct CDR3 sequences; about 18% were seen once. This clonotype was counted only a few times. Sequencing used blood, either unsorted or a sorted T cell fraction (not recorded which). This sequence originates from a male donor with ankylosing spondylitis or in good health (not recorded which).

CDR3 coding DNA: TGTGCCAGCAGCCACGGTATCTACTACGAGCAGTACTTC. Encoded protein: CASSHGIYYEQYF. V and J are TRBV3-1 and TRBJ2-7; D is unclear. Germline CDR1 reads LGHDT; CDR2 reads YNNKEL (reference sequence). The CDR3 extends over 13 amino acids. The V gene lost 3 bases and the J gene lost 3 bases, with 9 bases spanning the gap.